This is a list of T cell receptor beta chains from one sample in a study of beta chain features in type 1 diabetes. Only in-frame clones appear in the TCRdb table, and some are missing; sequencing was by immunoSEQ multiplex PCR. Altogether about 470,000 clones are present, 25% to 35% being singletons, with the ten largest covering more than 0.055%. Input material: naive CD4+ T cells from blood. The receptors stem from a man between 18 and 29 years old in good health. The CDR3 runs from the conserved cysteine through the conserved F or W. The D gene is left open where the match is weak. The size of a clone is reported for some rows only, either as once, few or many, or as a class for expanded clones.

size,D,V,J,CDR3,DNA
few,TRBD2,TRBV9,TRBJ2-1,CASSVEVTSGIYNEQFF,TGTGCCAGCAGCGTAGAAGTGACTAGCGGGATATACAATGAGCAGTTCTTC
-,-,TRBV6-1,TRBJ2-5,CASSATRTQETQYF,TGTGCCAGCAGCGCTACACGGACCCAAGAGACCCAGTACTTC
-,TRBD2,TRBV30,TRBJ2-1,CAWIDSGRALLEQFF,TGTGCCTGGATCGATAGCGGGAGGGCCTTGTTAGAGCAGTTCTTC
few,TRBD1,TRBV7-3,TRBJ2-2,CASSPGTGGAGELFF,TGTGCCAGCAGCCCCGGGACAGGGGGGGCCGGGGAGCTGTTTTTT
few,-,TRBV9,TRBJ1-1,CASSAGLSVGSTEAFF,TGTGCCAGCAGCGCGGGGCTTAGCGTAGGGAGCACTGAAGCTTTCTTT
few,TRBD1,TRBV29-1,TRBJ2-1,CSVVGQGPNEQFF,TGCAGCGTTGTGGGACAGGGGCCCAATGAGCAGTTCTTC
once,TRBD1,TRBV2,TRBJ2-7,CASSYPYRGGSDPYEQYF,TGTGCCAGCAGTTACCCCTACAGGGGCGGCTCGGATCCCTACGAGCAGTACTTC
-,-,TRBV6-5,TRBJ2-5,CASTHRGSGETQYF,TGTGCCAGCACCCATCGGGGGAGCGGAGAGACCCAGTACTTC
-,-,TRBV30,TRBJ2-7,CAWSVQGYEQYF,TGTGCCTGGAGTGTCCAGGGTTACGAGCAGTACTTC
-,-,TRBV6-1,TRBJ2-7,CASSERPLPYEQYF,TGTGCCAGCAGTGAAAGGCCACTCCCCTACGAGCAGTACTTC
-,-,TRBV6-6,TRBJ1-2,CASSYPFYTF,TGTGCCAGCAGTTACCCCTTCTACACCTTC
few,TRBD1,TRBV30,TRBJ2-1,CAWSVEGQGYNEQFF,TGTGCCTGGAGTGTAGAGGGACAGGGATACAATGAGCAGTTCTTC
-,TRBD1,TRBV7-2,TRBJ1-2,CASSLALGGGTALSYTF,TGTGCCAGCAGCTTAGCGCTCGGAGGGGGGACAGCTCTGAGCTACACCTTC
once,-,TRBV7-6,TRBJ2-7,CASSPGTGSYEQYF,TGTGCCAGCAGCCCAGGGACCGGCTCCTACGAGCAGTACTTC
-,-,TRBV6-5,TRBJ1-4,CASSRVTGGGEKLFF,TGTGCCAGCAGCCGAGTAACAGGCGGGGGTGAAAAACTGTTTTTT
-,-,TRBV9,TRBJ2-6,CASHRAGANVLTF,TGTGCCAGCCACAGGGCTGGGGCCAACGTCCTGACTTTC